Below are 21 T cell receptor beta chains sequenced from a single sample in a study of T cells after yellow fever vaccination. TCRdb independently ran MiXCR on the 5' RACE reads; one entry per CDR3 protein. The sample consists of around 310,000 distinct CDR3 sequences, roughly 8.7% of them appearing once. The sample here was PBMCs, taken on the day of the first yellow fever vaccination. The source is a man in his late teens or twenties who received the YFV17D yellow fever vaccine.

V gene TRBV19 combines with J gene TRBJ2-5; 7 bases align to TRBD2. The CDR3 sequence is 13 residues long. V was pared by 8 bases and J by 3 bases, with 6 bases of the junction left unmatched. Germline V gene sequence: CDR1 LNHDA, CDR2 SQIVND (reference sequence). CDR3 region: CASGEGAEETQYF. The CDR3 DNA sequence: TGTGCCAGTGGGGAGGGAGCGGAAGAGACCCAGTACTTC.

The rearrangement uses TRBV5-5 and TRBJ2-1; D unresolved. From germline, CDR1 is SGHKS and CDR2 YYEKEE (reference sequence). This CDR3 spans 13 amino acids. The V end lost 0 bases, the J end lost 5 bases, and 6 bases lay between the germline ends. The CDR3 region has the DNA TGTGCCAGCAGCTTGGGCAGCCACAATGAGCAGTTCTTC. Its translation: CASSLGSHNEQFF.

This chain links TRBV18 with TRBJ2-7; D is possibly TRBD1 (5 bases). Germline V CDR1 and CDR2: KGHSH, LQKENI. The CDR3 is 14 residues long. The ends were cut back, 2 bases at V and 1 base at J, with 9 bases in the middle. Written as DNA, the CDR3 is TGTGCCAGCTCACCATGGCCAGGGTCCTACGAGCAGTACTTC. Its translation is CASSPWPGSYEQYF.

This clonotype occurred a few times. The CDR3 DNA follows: TGTGCCAGCAGCCAAGACCTCGGACAGGGGAATGGCTACACCTTC. Residues: CASSQDLGQGNGYTF. This chain joins TRBV4-2 and TRBJ1-2; 9 nucleotides line up with TRBD1. V lost 0 bases and J lost 6; bases outside the gene matches: 5. The CDR3 has 15 amino acids. Germline loops: CDR1 LGHNA, CDR2 YNFKEQ.

The gene calls are TRBV5-1 and TRBJ2-5; a weak D match, TRBD1 (5 bases). Trimming pared 2 bases from V and 2 bases from J, leaving 10 bases between. Germline CDR1 is SGHRS and CDR2 is YFSETQ. There are 14 residues in the CDR3. CDR3 coding DNA: TGCGCCAGCAGCTTCGCAGGGTCTCAAGAGACCCAGTACTTC. Its translation is CASSFAGSQETQYF.

This clonotype was seen only once. This chain's CDR3 is CASSHHEGPTYEQYF. The CDR3, as DNA: TGTGCCAGCAGCCATCACGAAGGGCCAACGTACGAGCAGTACTTC. The V and J genes are TRBV11-2 and TRBJ2-7; the D is unclear. V shed 5 bases and J shed 4 bases, with 18 bases lying between them. CDR1 SGHAT and CDR2 FQNNGV come from the germline V gene. This CDR3 region has 15 residues.

In this sample, this clonotype turned up many times. CDR3: CASSSGQGAWVSSYEQYF. In DNA form, the CDR3 reads TGCGCCAGCAGCTCGGGACAGGGGGCTTGGGTTAGCTCCTACGAGCAGTACTTC. This rearrangement joins TRBV5-1 to TRBJ2-7, with 12 bases aligning to TRBD1. This CDR3 contains 18 residues. Trimming removed 3 bases from V and 0 bases from J; junction bases left unmatched: 10. Germline V gene data show CDR1 as SGHRS and CDR2 as YFSETQ.

This clonotype was seen more than once but under ten times. The gene calls are TRBV11-3 and TRBJ2-3; D is ambiguous. The length of the CDR3 is 13 residues. The V end was cut by 5 bases, the J end by 2 bases, with 8 bases between. The germline gives CDR1 SGHNT, CDR2 YENEEA. The CDR3 DNA sequence: TGTGCCAGCAGCCCGGAAACCACAGATACGCAGTATTTT. This sequence encodes CASSPETTDTQYF. Based on the CDR3 plus reference TRBV11-3 and TRBJ2-3, the full variable domain is EAGVVQSPRYKIIEKKQPVAFWCNPISGHNTLYWYLQNLGQGPELLIRYENEEAVDDSQLPKDRFSAERLKGVDSTLKIQPAELGDSAVYLCASSPETTDTQYFGPGTRLTVL.

The rearrangement uses TRBV12-3 or TRBV12-4 and TRBJ1-1; TRBD1 might be the D (5 bases). Deletions cut 5 bases from V and 7 bases from J, with 8 bases between. This CDR3 region has 11 residues. The chain's CDR3 is CASSGGNEAFF. In DNA form, the CDR3 reads TGTGCCAGCAGTGGGGGGAATGAAGCTTTCTTT.

The chain joins TRBV27 to TRBJ2-7; 13 nucleotides agree with TRBD2. CDR3 size: 15 residues. J lost 7 bases, V lost 4 bases, and 7 bases had no gene match. CDR1 is MNHEY and CDR2 is SMNVEV in the germline V gene (reference sequence). The DNA of the CDR3 is TGTGCCAGCAGTTCGAGGGTGACTAGCGGGAGGGAGCAGTACTTC. It encodes CASSSRVTSGREQYF.

This clonotype was seen only a few times. V and J are TRBV6-1 and TRBJ2-5; 7 nucleotides agree with TRBD2. Germline CDR1 is MNHNS and CDR2 is SASEGT. The CDR3 sequence is 15 residues long. Losses at the gene ends were 0 bases for V and 3 bases for J; bases not matched to a gene: 4. CDR3 DNA sequence: TGTGCCAGCAGTGAAGCGGGGGGGAGAGAAGAGACCCAGTACTTC. It codes for CASSEAGGREETQYF.

This clonotype was counted a few times. The chain has TRBV5-4 and TRBJ1-5; TRBD1 might be the D (6 bases). CDR1 and CDR2 from the germline V gene are SGHNT and YYREEE (reference sequence). The CDR3 has 15 amino acids. V was pared by 4 bases and J by 2 bases, with 13 bases between. In DNA, the CDR3 is TGTGCCAGCAGCCGGGGGCCCAAAGGCAATCAGCCCCAGCATTTT. Its protein product is CASSRGPKGNQPQHF.

This clonotype was seen a few times. The V call is TRBV19, the J call TRBJ2-2, with D tentatively TRBD1 or TRBD2 (5 bases each). The CDR3 extends over 17 amino acids. V shed 3 bases and J shed 1 base, with 15 bases lying between them. From germline, CDR1 is LNHDA and CDR2 SQIVND (reference sequence). CDR3 amino acids: CASSIGDGPLNTGELFF. The CDR3 DNA reads as TGTGCCAGTAGTATTGGGGACGGACCCTTGAACACCGGGGAGCTGTTTTTT.

This clonotype was seen a few times. The chain employs TRBV6-6 and TRBJ2-5; a weak D match, TRBD1 (6 bases). The CDR3 is 13 amino acids. V lost 5 bases and J 3 bases, leaving 10 bases between the germline ends. Germline V gene data show CDR1 as MNHNY and CDR2 as SVGAGI (reference sequence). The CDR3 protein is CASSRTVEETQYF. CDR3 in DNA: TGTGCCAGCAGTAGGACAGTCGAAGAGACCCAGTACTTC.

This clonotype has only a few counts. This sequence joins TRBV7-9 and TRBJ2-1, with D tentatively TRBD1 (6 bases). Trimming took 3 bases from V and 0 from J, leaving 12 bases between them. The CDR3 loop spans 16 amino acids. Germline CDR1 is SEHNR and CDR2 is FQNEAQ (reference sequence). The CDR3 spells CASSFNRESSYNEQFF. As DNA, the CDR3 is TGTGCCAGCAGCTTTAACAGGGAGAGCTCCTACAATGAGCAGTTCTTC.

CDR3 in amino acids: CASSLGAGDGNGYTF. CDR3 nucleotide sequence: TGTGCCAGCAGCTTGGGAGCCGGGGATGGTAATGGCTACACCTTC. This rearrangement joins TRBV5-4 to TRBJ1-2, with unresolved D. The ends were cut back, 0 bases at V and 6 bases at J, with 15 bases in the middle. Per the germline V gene, CDR1 is SGHNT and CDR2 is YYREEE (reference sequence). There are 15 residues in the CDR3.

This clonotype has more than one count but fewer than ten. The chain uses TRBV6-1 and TRBJ2-3, with 8 bases matching TRBD1. The germline V gene encodes CDR1 MNHNS and CDR2 SASEGT. This CDR3 has 15 amino acids. J lost 2 bases, V lost 4 bases, and 5 bases had no gene match. CDR3 in DNA: TGTGCCAGCAGTGGCCAGGGGGCGCTCACAGATACGCAGTATTTT. It encodes CASSGQGALTDTQYF.

The chain couples TRBV2 to TRBJ2-5; D is undetermined. Germline loops: CDR1 SNHLY, CDR2 FYNNEI. This CDR3 is built from 11 residues. Trimming stripped 8 bases from V and 5 bases from J, with 9 bases between. In DNA form, the CDR3 reads TGTGCCAGCGGCGGATTCGAGACCCAGTACTTC. Translated, it gives CASGGFETQYF.

In this sample, this clonotype turned up many times. In DNA form, the CDR3 reads TGCGCCAGCAGGGGCAGGCCGGGAGTAGATACGCAGTATTTT. The encoded protein is CASRGRPGVDTQYF. The rearrangement uses TRBV5-1 and TRBJ2-3; D is possibly TRBD2 (6 bases). Germline V gene sequence: CDR1 SGHRS, CDR2 YFSETQ. The V end was cut by 5 bases, the J end by 5 bases, with 15 bases between. This CDR3 comprises 14 residues.

The chain carries TRBV12-3 or TRBV12-4 and TRBJ1-4, with unresolved D. V gave up 6 bases and J gave up 8 bases, with 10 bases separating them. The CDR3 spans 12 residues. Here the CDR3 reads CASRAYTEKLFF. The CDR3 bases are TGTGCCAGCAGAGCCTACACCGAAAAACTGTTTTTT.

DNA for the CDR3: TGCGCCAGCAGTCCAGGAGGGACTAGCGGGGTCTACAATGAGCAGTTCTTC. This codes for CASSPGGTSGVYNEQFF. The chain joins TRBV10-1 to TRBJ2-1; 13 positions match TRBD2. The germline CDR1 and CDR2 sequences are WNHNN and SYGVQD (reference sequence). V shed 5 bases, J shed 3 bases, and the junction held 7 bases outside the gene matches. The CDR3 runs to 17 residues.